These 32 T cell receptor beta chains came from one sample sequenced in a study of T cell repertoires in cytomegalovirus infection. TCRdb processed the reads anew with MiXCR; each CDR3 protein has one entry. The sample has a few hundred thousand distinct CDR3 sequences, about a sixth seen once. The sample was PBMCs. The receptors were gathered from a human donor in good health (CMV status not recorded). Some clones in this sample may be carry-over from other donors' samples.

The table lists this clonotype with many counts. The rearrangement joins TRBV12-3 or TRBV12-4 to TRBJ1-5; D unresolved. Trimming shortened V by 5 bases and J by 0 bases, and 11 bases separated the two germline ends. This CDR3 has 15 residues. The CDR3 DNA is TGTGCCAGCAGTCCCAGGCGGATTAGCAATCAGCCCCAGCATTTT. It encodes CASSPRRISNQPQHF.

This clonotype was detected ten times or more. The genes are TRBV6-1 and TRBJ1-1; 8 bases line up with TRBD1. With V trimmed by 5 bases and J by 6 bases, 8 bases remained unmatched. In germline, CDR1 is MNHNS, CDR2 SASEGT. This CDR3 comprises 14 residues. CDR3 nucleotide sequence: TGTGCCAGCAGTTCTCCGGGACAGGCATCTGAAGCTTTCTTT. As protein: CASSSPGQASEAFF.

The table lists this clonotype with many counts. The rearrangement links TRBV7-2 to TRBJ1-2, with D possibly matching TRBD1 (6 bases). Germline CDR1 reads SGHTA; CDR2 reads FQGNSA. There are 15 residues in the CDR3. V lost 2 bases, J lost 0 bases, and 10 bases lay in between. The CDR3 spells CASSLWDTSNYGYTF. For the CDR3, the DNA is TGTGCCAGCAGCTTATGGGACACATCTAACTATGGCTACACCTTC. The whole variable domain, filled in from reference TRBV7-2 and TRBJ1-2, reads GAGVSQSPSNKVTEKGKDVELRCDPISGHTALYWYRQSLGQGLEFLIYFQGNSAPDKSGLPSDRFSAERTGGSVSTLTIQRTQQEDSAVYLCASSLWDTSNYGYTFGSGTRLTVV.

This clonotype was detected ten times or more. V usage is TRBV28 and J usage is TRBJ1-2; 11 bases fit TRBD1. The CDR3 has 16 residues. With 7 bases clipped from V and 5 bases from J, the junction kept 12 bases outside the gene matches. Per the germline V gene, CDR1 is MDHEN and CDR2 is SYDVKM. The CDR3 loop is CASKPDLGQGAYGYTF. The CDR3, as DNA: TGTGCCAGCAAGCCCGACCTCGGACAGGGGGCTTATGGCTACACCTTC.

The V gene is TRBV18, the J gene TRBJ2-1, with 11 bases lining up with TRBD2. The germline CDR1 and CDR2 sequences are KGHSH and LQKENI. The CDR3 sequence is 16 residues long. V lost 2 bases, J lost 10 bases, and 10 bases stayed unmatched. Here the CDR3 reads CASSPETSGTFGEQFF. For the CDR3, the DNA is TGTGCCAGCTCACCAGAGACTAGCGGGACCTTCGGGGAGCAGTTCTTC. The full variable domain, with the rest looked up from reference TRBV18 and TRBJ2-1, is NAGVMQNPRHLVRRRGQEARLRCSPMKGHSHVYWYRQLPEEGLKFMVYLQKENIIDESGMPKERFSAEFPKEGPSILRIQQVVRGDSAAYFCASSPETSGTFGEQFFGPGTRLTVL.

This clonotype was observed a few times. The chain uses TRBV6-5 and TRBJ1-2; 7 nucleotides agree with TRBD1. Trimming at V came to 2 bases and at J to 6 bases, leaving 3 bases not matched to a gene. Per germline, CDR1 MNHEY and CDR2 SVGAGI. The CDR3 is 13 amino acids. The CDR3, as DNA: TGTGCCAGCAGTTACGACCAGGGGGATGGCTACACCTTC. This sequence encodes CASSYDQGDGYTF.

This chain connects TRBV7-2 to TRBJ1-3; D perhaps matches TRBD1 (5 bases). CDR1 is SGHTA, CDR2 FQGNSA, per germline. The CDR3 has 15 residues. The V gene lost 5 bases and the J gene lost 4 bases, with 15 bases spanning the gap. Here the CDR3 reads CASSAGGVGGNTIYF. The CDR3 coding sequence is TGTGCCAGCAGCGCCGGAGGGGTTGGCGGAAACACCATATATTTT.

J is TRBJ2-5 and V is TRBV7-9; 9 bases align to TRBD1. V lost 3 bases to trimming and J lost 2 bases; unmatched junction nucleotides: 7. CDR3 size: 16 residues. The germline CDR1 and CDR2 sequences are SEHNR and FQNEAQ (reference sequence). The CDR3 region has the DNA TGTGCCAGCAGCTTCATCGGGACAGGGTGGCAAGAGACCCAGTACTTC. Translated, it gives CASSFIGTGWQETQYF.

This clonotype was found a few times. The chain uses TRBV10-3 and TRBJ2-1; 8 nucleotides match TRBD1. V lost 5 bases and J lost 9; bases outside the gene matches: 9. The CDR3 extends over 14 amino acids. Germline loops: CDR1 ENHRY, CDR2 SYGVKD. The CDR3 nucleotides read TGTGCCATCAGTAACGGACAGGGTTTCGGTGAGCAGTTCTTC. It encodes CAISNGQGFGEQFF.

The chain links TRBV20-1 to TRBJ2-7; possibly TRBD2 for D (5 bases). V gave up 7 bases and J gave up 3 bases, with 13 bases separating them. The CDR3 spans 12 residues. Germline lookup yields CDR1 DFQATT and CDR2 SNEGSKA (reference sequence). This CDR3 reads CSELFRGYEQYF. The CDR3 region has the DNA TGCAGTGAGCTTTTCCGGGGCTACGAGCAGTACTTC.

This chain links TRBV12-3 or TRBV12-4 with TRBJ1-1, with a possible D match to TRBD1 (5 bases). The V gene lost 6 bases and the J gene lost 0 bases, with 17 bases spanning the gap. CDR3 length equals 16 residues. Here the CDR3 reads CASRGETGRVNTEAFF. CDR3 sequence (DNA): TGTGCCAGCAGAGGGGAGACGGGTAGAGTGAACACTGAAGCTTTCTTT.

This clonotype was counted at least ten times. V usage is TRBV10-3 and J usage is TRBJ2-3; TRBD2 matches at 8 bases. CDR1 is ENHRY, CDR2 SYGVKD, per germline. J lost 3 bases, V lost 10 bases, and 12 bases had no gene match. The CDR3 sequence is 15 residues long. CDR3 sequence reads: CATNHGRAGTDTQYF. In nucleotides, the CDR3 is TGTGCCACAAACCACGGGAGGGCCGGAACAGATACGCAGTATTTT.

The V call is TRBV3-1, the J call TRBJ1-1; D is uncertain. Germline V gives CDR1 LGHDT, CDR2 YNNKEL (reference sequence). The CDR3 is 15 residues long. The germline V and J ends were trimmed by 3 bases and 1 base, with 12 bases remaining between them. CDR3: CASSQGSSGNTEAFF. Written as DNA, the CDR3 is TGTGCCAGCAGCCAGGGGTCGTCAGGGAACACTGAAGCTTTCTTT. Using reference TRBV3-1 and TRBJ1-1 for the parts outside the CDR3, the full variable domain is DTAVSQTPKYLVTQMGNDKSIKCEQNLGHDTMYWYKQDSKKFLKIMFSYNNKELIINETVPNRFSPKSPDKAHLNLHINSLELGDSAVYFCASSQGSSGNTEAFFGQGTRLTVV.

This clonotype was counted at least ten times. The rearrangement uses TRBV7-9 and TRBJ1-4; TRBD1 might be the D (5 bases). There are 19 residues in the CDR3. The ends were cut back, 4 bases at V and 0 bases at J, with 21 bases in the middle. Germline-derived CDR1 and CDR2 are SEHNR and FQNEAQ (reference sequence). The CDR3 protein is CASSSSLYDRTTTNEKLFF. CDR3 nucleotide sequence: TGTGCCAGCAGCTCCAGCCTGTACGACCGGACAACAACTAATGAAAAACTGTTTTTT.

This clonotype was seen at least ten times. V usage is TRBV7-2 and J usage is TRBJ2-5; no firm D call. Between the trimmed V and J ends, which lost 1 base and 5 bases, there was a span of 14 bases. Germline V gene data show CDR1 as SGHTA and CDR2 as FQGNSA. The CDR3 has 15 residues. Written as DNA, the CDR3 is TGTGCCAGCAGCTTAGTAGTGGTATTAGAGGAGACCCAGTACTTC. Its translation: CASSLVVVLEETQYF.

This clonotype was counted ten times or more. This rearrangement joins TRBV11-2 to TRBJ2-5; D ambiguous. This CDR3 is 12 amino acids long. Germline V gene sequence: CDR1 SGHAT, CDR2 FQNNGV. V lost 8 bases and J lost 6, with 13 bases in between. As DNA, the CDR3 is TGTGCCAGCCTGGGCGTGGCACAGACCCAGTACTTC. As protein: CASLGVAQTQYF.

The chain combines TRBV6-2 or TRBV6-3 with TRBJ1-2; no definite D call. The length of the CDR3 is 14 residues. Germline CDR1 and CDR2: MNHEY and SVGEGT. Trimming shortened V by 7 bases and J by 4 bases, and 16 bases separated the two germline ends. CDR3: CASTLRVEIYGYTF. The CDR3 DNA follows: TGTGCCAGCACCTTGAGGGTGGAGATCTATGGCTACACCTTC.

This clonotype came up a few times. The gene calls are TRBV11-2 and TRBJ2-1; 10 bases agree with TRBD2. CDR3 length: 16 amino acids. J was trimmed by 8 bases and V by 3 bases; bases with no gene match: 10. From germline, CDR1 is SGHAT and CDR2 FQNNGV. The CDR3 DNA follows: TGTGCCAGCAGCTTCACTAGCGGGACTCGAATATATGAGCAGTTCTTC. It yields the protein CASSFTSGTRIYEQFF.

This clonotype occurred many times. The genes are TRBV7-9 and TRBJ2-3; D is uncertain. This CDR3 spans 15 amino acids. V shed 1 base and J shed 3 bases, with 11 bases lying between them. Germline loops: CDR1 SEHNR, CDR2 FQNEAQ (reference sequence). The CDR3 DNA reads as TGTGCCAGCAGCTTAGGACAATACCAGACAGATACGCAGTATTTT. Translating it yields CASSLGQYQTDTQYF.

This clonotype appeared a few times. The chain couples TRBV12-5 to TRBJ1-1, with D perhaps TRBD1 (5 bases). Germline CDR1 LGHNT, CDR2 FRNRAP. This CDR3 spans 15 amino acids. The ends were cut back, 1 base at V and 0 bases at J, with 9 bases in the middle. CDR3 sequence reads: CASGLGPGLNTEAFF. CDR3 nucleotide sequence: TGTGCTAGTGGTTTGGGTCCAGGGTTGAACACTGAAGCTTTCTTT. The entire variable domain, with the rest obtained from reference TRBV12-5 and TRBJ1-1, is as follows: DARVTQTPRHKVTEMGQEVTMRCQPILGHNTVFWYRQTMMQGLELLAYFRNRAPLDDSGMPKDRFSAEMPDATLATLKIQPSEPRDSAVYFCASGLGPGLNTEAFFGQGTRLTVV.

This chain joins TRBV9 and TRBJ2-5; D is unresolved. The CDR3 totals 15 residues. V was shortened by 0 bases and J by 4 bases, with 13 bases between the two germline ends. CDR1 is SGDLS, CDR2 YYNGEE, per germline. The CDR3 region is CASSVAMIRPETQYF. CDR3 nucleotide sequence: TGTGCCAGCAGCGTAGCTATGATTCGGCCAGAGACCCAGTACTTC.

As for this clonotype: A much larger clone differs from this one at a single base, so this may be a read error. V and J are TRBV24-1 and TRBJ1-5; D remains ambiguous. There are 14 residues in the CDR3. Germline loops: CDR1 KGHDR, CDR2 SFDVKD. V was trimmed by 6 bases and J by 1 base, leaving 9 bases between them. Here the CDR3 reads CATSPLGSNQPQHF. Written as DNA, the CDR3 is TGTGCCACCAGTCCCCTCGGGAGCAATCAGCCCCAGCATTTT.

This clonotype was observed at least ten times. V is TRBV7-2 and J is TRBJ1-6, with unresolved D. Per the germline V gene, CDR1 is SGHTA and CDR2 is FQGNSA. Between the trimmed V and J ends, which lost 4 bases and 4 bases, there was a span of 11 bases. The CDR3 is 15 amino acids. CDR3: CASSWQAPYNSPLHF. CDR3 bases: TGTGCCAGCAGCTGGCAGGCGCCTTATAATTCACCCCTCCACTTT.

Concerning this clonotype: Mismatch with germline at one junction end may stem from a read error. This chain uses TRBV4-1 with TRBJ1-1, with 8 bases fitting TRBD1. CDR3 length equals 16 residues. Germline CDR1 reads MGHRA; CDR2 reads YSYEKL. CDR3 sequence reads: CASSQGLNRGYTEALF. DNA for the CDR3: TGCGCCAGCAGCCAAGGCCTCAACAGGGGGTACACTGAAGCTTTGTTT.

This clonotype was detected many times. The CDR3 region has the DNA TGTGCCAGCAGCTTAGCGCCGGCTAGCGCTCAAGAGACCCAGTACTTC. As protein: CASSLAPASAQETQYF. This sequence joins TRBV7-8 and TRBJ2-5; TRBD2 is a possible D gene (6 bases). The CDR3 is 16 amino acids. CDR1 and CDR2 from the germline V gene are SGHVS and FQNEAQ. Deletions cut 0 bases from V and 2 bases from J, with 13 bases between.

This clonotype occurred a few times. V gene TRBV23-1 combines with J gene TRBJ2-7; 10 nucleotides match TRBD1. TRBV23-1 is placed among ORFs of uncertain function. The V segment lost 2 bases and the J segment 3 bases; nucleotides outside the gene matches: 4. This CDR3 is 15 amino acids long. This chain's CDR3 is CASSQGTGEGYEQYF. In nucleotides, the CDR3 is TGCGCCAGCAGTCAAGGGACAGGGGAGGGCTACGAGCAGTACTTC.

This clonotype was detected only a few times. The chain uses TRBV4-1 and TRBJ2-7; TRBD2 aligns across 13 bases. The ends lost 0 bases at V and 7 bases at J; junction bases unmatched: 6. Germline V gene lookup returns CDR1 MGHRA and CDR2 YSYEKL. This CDR3 spans 16 amino acids. CDR3 nucleotides: TGCGCCAGCAGCCAAGATAGGACTAGCGGGAGTGTGGAGCAGTACTTC. It specifies CASSQDRTSGSVEQYF.

V is TRBV2 and J is TRBJ2-3; D is uncertain. CDR1 and CDR2 from the germline V gene are SNHLY and FYNNEI. The CDR3 covers 15 residues. Trimming stripped 4 bases from V and 1 base from J, with 12 bases between. The CDR3 sequence is CASSGWSAGTDTQYF. CDR3 sequence (DNA): TGTGCCAGCAGTGGGTGGTCGGCTGGCACAGATACGCAGTATTTT.

The rearrangement links TRBV4-1 to TRBJ1-2; D is possibly TRBD1 (6 bases). V lost 1 base and J lost 4, with 13 bases in between. Per the germline V gene, CDR1 is MGHRA and CDR2 is YSYEKL. The CDR3 extends over 15 amino acids. Here the CDR3 DNA reads TGCGCCAGCAGCCAAGGGGCACAGGGAACCTATGGCTACACCTTC. Its protein product is CASSQGAQGTYGYTF.

The table lists this clonotype with a few counts. This chain uses TRBV19 with TRBJ1-2; TRBD1 might be the D (5 bases). The CDR3 totals 15 residues. V dropped 3 bases and J dropped 7 bases, with 18 bases sitting between them. The germline CDR1 and CDR2 sequences are LNHDA and SQIVND (reference sequence). CDR3 protein: CASSIMGRDLIGYTF. The CDR3 DNA follows: TGTGCCAGTAGTATTATGGGCAGGGATTTAATTGGCTACACCTTC.

This clonotype has a count of ten or more. V is TRBV12-3 or TRBV12-4 and J is TRBJ1-2; D gene uncertain. V was pared by 7 bases and J by 5 bases, with 8 bases between. CDR3 length equals 11 residues. The CDR3 sequence: CASNVGYGYTF. DNA of the CDR3: TGTGCCAGCAACGTAGGGTATGGCTACACCTTC.

This rearrangement joins TRBV20-1 to TRBJ2-1; 11 bases are a match to TRBD2. The CDR3 extends over 14 amino acids. The germline V gene encodes CDR1 DFQATT and CDR2 SNEGSKA (reference sequence). V was clipped by 8 bases and J by 7 bases; unmatched bases: 10. CDR3 nucleotide sequence: TGCAGTCCGGGAGGTAGCGGGGGGGGGAATGAGCAGTTCTTC. Translated, it gives CSPGGSGGGNEQFF.